This T cell receptor beta chain was captured in a study of blood T cell repertoires in COVID-19. The overall study: Sites across the United States, Italy and Spain contributed samples from acute and convalescent COVID-19.

The table came from immunoSEQ multiplex PCR; TCRdb's copy has only in-frame clones and leaves some out. The sample includes some 220,000 clones, approximately 80% of them seen just once. This CDR3 comprises 11 residues. Germline CDR1 LNHDA, CDR2 SQIVND (reference sequence). The clonotype comes from a man aged 45-60 years with active or convalescent COVID-19. The sequencing input was peripheral blood. The V call is TRBV19, the J call TRBJ1-1; D is unresolved. The CDR3 protein is CSSVENTEAFF. The CDR3 coding sequence is TGTAGTAGCGTGGAGAACACTGAAGCTTTCTTT.